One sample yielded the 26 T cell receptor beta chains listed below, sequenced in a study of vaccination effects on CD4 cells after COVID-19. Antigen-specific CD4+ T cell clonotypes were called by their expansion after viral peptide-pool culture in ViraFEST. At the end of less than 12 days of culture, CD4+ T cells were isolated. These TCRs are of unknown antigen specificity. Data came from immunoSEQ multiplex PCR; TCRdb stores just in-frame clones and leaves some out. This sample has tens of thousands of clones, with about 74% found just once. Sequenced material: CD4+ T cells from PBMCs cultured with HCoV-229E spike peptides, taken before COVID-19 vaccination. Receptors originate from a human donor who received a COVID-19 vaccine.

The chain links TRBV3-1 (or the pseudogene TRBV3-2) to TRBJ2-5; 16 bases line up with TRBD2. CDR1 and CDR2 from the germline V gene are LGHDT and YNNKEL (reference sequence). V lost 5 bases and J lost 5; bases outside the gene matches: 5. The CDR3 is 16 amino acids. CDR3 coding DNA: TGTGCCAGCAGCTCCCGGGGACTAGCGGGGGGGGAGACCCAGTACTTC. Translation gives CASSSRGLAGGETQYF.

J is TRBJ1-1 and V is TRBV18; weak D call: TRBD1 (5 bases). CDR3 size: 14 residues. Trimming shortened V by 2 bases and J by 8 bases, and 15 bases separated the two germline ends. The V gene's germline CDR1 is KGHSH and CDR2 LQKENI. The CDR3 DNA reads TGTGCCAGCTCACCATATCGGGAGGGGTCGGAAGCTTTCTTT. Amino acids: CASSPYREGSEAFF.

CDR3 nucleotide sequence: TGTGCCAGCAGCTTGGTAAAAGCCGCGGGTCAAGAGACCCAGTACTTC. This sequence encodes CASSLVKAAGQETQYF. The J gene is TRBJ2-5, the V gene TRBV5-6; D is possibly TRBD2 (5 bases). The CDR3 length is 16 residues. Germline assignment: CDR1 SGHDT and CDR2 YYEEEE. Trimming shortened V by 0 bases and J by 2 bases, and 14 bases separated the two germline ends.

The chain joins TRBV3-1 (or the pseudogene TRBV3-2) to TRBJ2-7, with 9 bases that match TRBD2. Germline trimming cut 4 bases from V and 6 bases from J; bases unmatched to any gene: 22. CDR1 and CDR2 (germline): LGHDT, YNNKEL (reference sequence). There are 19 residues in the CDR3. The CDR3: CASSLTWTGRETSGPEQYV. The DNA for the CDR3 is TGTGCCAGCAGCCTAACCTGGACAGGACGAGAGACTAGCGGACCCGAGCAGTACGTC.

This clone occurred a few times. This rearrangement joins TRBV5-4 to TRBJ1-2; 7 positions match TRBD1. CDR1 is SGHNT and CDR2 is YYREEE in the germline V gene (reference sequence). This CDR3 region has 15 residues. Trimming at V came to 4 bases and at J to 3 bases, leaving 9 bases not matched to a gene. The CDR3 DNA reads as TGTGCCAGCAGCCCCCAGGGGGGAGAGGACTATGGCTACACCTTC. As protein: CASSPQGGEDYGYTF.

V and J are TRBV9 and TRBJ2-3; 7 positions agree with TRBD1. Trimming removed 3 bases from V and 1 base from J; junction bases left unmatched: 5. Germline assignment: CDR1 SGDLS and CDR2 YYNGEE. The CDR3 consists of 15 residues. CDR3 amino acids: CASSATGYGTDTQYF. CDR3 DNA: TGTGCCAGCAGCGCGACAGGGTACGGCACAGATACGCAGTATTTT.

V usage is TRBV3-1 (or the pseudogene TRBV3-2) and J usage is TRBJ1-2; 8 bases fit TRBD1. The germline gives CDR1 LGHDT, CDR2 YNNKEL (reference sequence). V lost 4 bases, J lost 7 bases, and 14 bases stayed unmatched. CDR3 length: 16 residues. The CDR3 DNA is TGTGCCAGCAGCCCCTGGGACAGGTCTCAATCGGGTGGCTACACCTTC. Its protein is CASSPWDRSQSGGYTF.

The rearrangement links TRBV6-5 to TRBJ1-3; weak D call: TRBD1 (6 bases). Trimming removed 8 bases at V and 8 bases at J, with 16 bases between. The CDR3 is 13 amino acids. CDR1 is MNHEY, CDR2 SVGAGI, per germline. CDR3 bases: TGTGCCAGCCTTCCAGGGGCTGGGTACACCATATATTTT. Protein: CASLPGAGYTIYF.

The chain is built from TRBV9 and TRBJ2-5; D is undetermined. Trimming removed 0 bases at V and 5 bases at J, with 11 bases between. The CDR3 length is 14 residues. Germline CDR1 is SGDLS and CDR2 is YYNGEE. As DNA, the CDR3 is TGTGCCAGCAGCGTAGGTCTTCGCAGGGAGACCCAGTACTTC. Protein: CASSVGLRRETQYF.

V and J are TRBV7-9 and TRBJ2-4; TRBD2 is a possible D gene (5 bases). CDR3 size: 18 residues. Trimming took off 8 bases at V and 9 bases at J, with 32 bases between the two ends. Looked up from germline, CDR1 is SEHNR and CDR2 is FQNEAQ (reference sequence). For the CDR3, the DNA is TGTGCCAGCGTGAGGGTACGCGGTTGGATCCCCCAAAACTGCATTCAGTACTTC. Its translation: CASVRVRGWIPQNCIQYF. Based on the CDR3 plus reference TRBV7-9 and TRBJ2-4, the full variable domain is DTGVSQNPRHKITKRGQNVTFRCDPISEHNRLYWYRQTLGQGPEFLTYFQNEAQLEKSRLLSDRFSAERPKGSFSTLEIQRTEQGDSAMYLCASVRVRGWIPQNCIQYFGAGTRLSVL.

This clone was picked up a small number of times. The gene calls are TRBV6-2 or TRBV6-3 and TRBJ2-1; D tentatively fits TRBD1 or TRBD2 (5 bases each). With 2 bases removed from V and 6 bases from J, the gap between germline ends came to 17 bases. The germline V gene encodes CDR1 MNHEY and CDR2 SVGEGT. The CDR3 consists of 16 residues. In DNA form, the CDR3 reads TGTGCCAGCAGTTACCTCGGGACCGACTTTTCCAATGAGCAGTTCTTC. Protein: CASSYLGTDFSNEQFF.

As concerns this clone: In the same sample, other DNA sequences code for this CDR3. The CDR3 loop reads CASSLELAGYNEQFF. The DNA for the CDR3 is TGCGCCAGCAGCTTGGAACTAGCGGGGTACAATGAGCAGTTCTTC. The rearrangement joins TRBV5-1 to TRBJ2-1; 10 nucleotides agree with TRBD2. V gave up 0 bases and J gave up 4 bases; unmatched junction bases: 1. Germline V lookup: CDR1 SGHRS, CDR2 YFSETQ. The CDR3 extends over 15 amino acids.

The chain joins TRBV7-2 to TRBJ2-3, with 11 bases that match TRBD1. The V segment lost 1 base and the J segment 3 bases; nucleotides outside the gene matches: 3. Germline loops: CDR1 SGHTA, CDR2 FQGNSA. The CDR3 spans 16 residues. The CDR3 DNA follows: TGTGCCAGCAGCTTAGTACGGGACAGGGGGACAGATACGCAGTATTTT. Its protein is CASSLVRDRGTDTQYF.

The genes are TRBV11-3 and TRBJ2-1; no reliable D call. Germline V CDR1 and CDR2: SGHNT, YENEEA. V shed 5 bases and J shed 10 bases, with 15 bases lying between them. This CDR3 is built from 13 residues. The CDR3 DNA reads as TGTGCCAGCAGCCCCACTCGTGCTGGGGAGCAGTTCTTC. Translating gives CASSPTRAGEQFF.

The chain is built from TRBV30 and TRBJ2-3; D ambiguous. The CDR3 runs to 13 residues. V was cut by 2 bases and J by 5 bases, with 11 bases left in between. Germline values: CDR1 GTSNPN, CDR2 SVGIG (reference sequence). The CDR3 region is CAWSLYPGDTQYF. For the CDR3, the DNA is TGTGCCTGGAGTTTGTACCCGGGAGATACGCAGTATTTT.

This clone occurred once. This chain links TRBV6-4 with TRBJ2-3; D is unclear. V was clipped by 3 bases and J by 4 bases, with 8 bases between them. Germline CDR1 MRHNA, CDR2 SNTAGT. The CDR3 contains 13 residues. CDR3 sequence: CASSDEVADTQYF. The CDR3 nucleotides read TGTGCCAGCAGTGATGAGGTCGCAGATACGCAGTATTTT.

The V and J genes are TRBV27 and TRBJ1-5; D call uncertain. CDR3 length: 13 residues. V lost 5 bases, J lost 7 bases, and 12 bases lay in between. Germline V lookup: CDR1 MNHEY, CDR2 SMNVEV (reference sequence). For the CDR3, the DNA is TGTGCCAGCAGTCGCGACATTTACCAGCCCCAGCATTTT. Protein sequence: CASSRDIYQPQHF.

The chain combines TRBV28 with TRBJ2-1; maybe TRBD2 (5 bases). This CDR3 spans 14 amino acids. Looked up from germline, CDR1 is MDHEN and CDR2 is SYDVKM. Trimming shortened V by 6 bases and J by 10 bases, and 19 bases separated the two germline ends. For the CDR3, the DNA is TGTGCCAGCAGCAGCGGCGGGCCTAATGAAGAGCAGTTCTTC. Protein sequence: CASSSGGPNEEQFF.

CDR3 protein: CASSPDRGSVEKLFF. For the CDR3, the DNA is TGTGCCAGCTCACCGGACAGGGGGTCGGTTGAAAAACTGTTTTTT. The rearrangement uses TRBV18 and TRBJ1-4; TRBD1 agrees at 10 bases. Germline CDR1 and CDR2: KGHSH and LQKENI. CDR3 length: 15 amino acids. V lost 3 bases to trimming and J lost 7 bases; unmatched junction nucleotides: 5.

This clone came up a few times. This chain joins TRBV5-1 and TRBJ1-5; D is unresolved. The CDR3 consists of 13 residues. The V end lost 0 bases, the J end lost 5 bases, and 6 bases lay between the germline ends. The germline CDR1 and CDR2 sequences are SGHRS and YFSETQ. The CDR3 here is CASSLANDQPQHF. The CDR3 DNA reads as TGCGCCAGCAGCTTGGCCAATGATCAGCCCCAGCATTTT.

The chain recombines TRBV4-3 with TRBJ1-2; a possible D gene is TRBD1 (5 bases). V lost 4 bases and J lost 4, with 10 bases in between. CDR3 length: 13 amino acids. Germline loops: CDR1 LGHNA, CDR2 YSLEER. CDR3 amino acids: CASSPSRAYGYTF. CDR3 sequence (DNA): TGCGCCAGCAGCCCATCCAGGGCCTATGGCTACACCTTC.

The CDR3 region is CASSLWPVNEKLFF. As DNA, the CDR3 is TGTGCCAGCAGCTTGTGGCCAGTTAATGAAAAACTGTTTTTT. The V gene is TRBV5-6, the J gene TRBJ1-4; D is ambiguous. The CDR3 extends over 14 amino acids. The V gene lost 1 base and the J gene lost 4 bases, with 8 bases spanning the gap. The V gene's germline CDR1 is SGHDT and CDR2 YYEEEE. Combining the CDR3 with reference TRBV5-6 and TRBJ1-4 gives the whole variable domain DAGVTQSPTHLIKTRGQQVTLRCSPKSGHDTVSWYQQALGQGPQFIFQYYEEEERQRGNFPDRFSGHQFPNYSSELNVNALLLGDSALYLCASSLWPVNEKLFFGSGTQLSVL.

The CDR3 sequence is CAWEGTPTGYYGYTF. The CDR3 nucleotides read TGTGCCTGGGAGGGGACTCCAACGGGGTACTATGGCTACACCTTC. This chain connects TRBV30 to TRBJ1-2; D is possibly TRBD1 (5 bases). Germline CDR1 reads GTSNPN; CDR2 reads SVGIG (reference sequence). Trimming pared 5 bases from V and 3 bases from J, leaving 19 bases between. The CDR3 loop spans 15 amino acids.

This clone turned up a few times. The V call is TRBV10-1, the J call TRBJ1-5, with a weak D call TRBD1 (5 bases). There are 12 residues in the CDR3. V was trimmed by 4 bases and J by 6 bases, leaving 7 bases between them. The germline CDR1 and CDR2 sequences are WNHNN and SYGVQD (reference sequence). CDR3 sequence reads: CASSAGSQPQHF. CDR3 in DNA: TGCGCCAGCAGTGCAGGGAGTCAGCCCCAGCATTTT.

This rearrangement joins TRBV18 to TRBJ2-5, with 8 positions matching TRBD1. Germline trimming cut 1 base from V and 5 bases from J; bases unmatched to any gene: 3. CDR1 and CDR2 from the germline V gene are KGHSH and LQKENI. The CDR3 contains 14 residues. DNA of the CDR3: TGTGCCAGCTCACCACGCAGGGGGCTGGAGACCCAGTACTTC. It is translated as CASSPRRGLETQYF.

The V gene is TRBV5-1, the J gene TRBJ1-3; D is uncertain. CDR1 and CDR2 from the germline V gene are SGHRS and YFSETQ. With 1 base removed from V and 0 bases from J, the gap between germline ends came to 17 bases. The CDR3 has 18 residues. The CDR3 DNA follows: TGCGCCAGCAGCTTGAAACTGGGAGCGGACGACTCTGGAAACACCATATATTTT. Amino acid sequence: CASSLKLGADDSGNTIYF.